These 13 T cell receptor beta chains originate from one sample sequenced in a study of cytomegalovirus exposure and HLA in healthy donors. Measured with immunoSEQ multiplex PCR; TCRdb has only the in-frame clones, and not every one. This sample has 100,000 to 150,000 clones, with roughly 87% found just once. Source material: PBMCs. These TCRs come from a woman aged 18-35 years in good health and CMV-seronegative.

The rearrangement uses TRBV6-5 and TRBJ2-7, with 9 bases aligning to TRBD1. The V segment lost 8 bases and the J segment 7 bases; nucleotides outside the gene matches: 12. CDR3 length equals 14 residues. Looked up from germline, CDR1 is MNHEY and CDR2 is SVGAGI. The CDR3, as DNA: TGTGCCAGCGGATACAGACAGGGGGGAACAGAGCAGTACTTC. It specifies CASGYRQGGTEQYF.

V and J are TRBV6-1 and TRBJ2-7, with 9 bases matching TRBD2. Germline CDR1 reads MNHNS; CDR2 reads SASEGT. The CDR3 covers 14 residues. V trimming: 10 bases; J trimming: 6 bases; junction bases outside the gene matches: 13. The CDR3 DNA follows: TGTGCCACCACCCTTAGCGGGGGCCTTCGCGAGCAGTACTTC. This gives the protein CATTLSGGLREQYF.

The V call is TRBV19, the J call TRBJ2-1; perhaps TRBD1 as D (6 bases). CDR1 is LNHDA and CDR2 is SQIVND in the germline V gene (reference sequence). The V end lost 3 bases, the J end lost 7 bases, and 10 bases lay between the germline ends. The CDR3 covers 13 residues. The CDR3 sequence: CASSITGTNEQFF. The DNA for the CDR3 is TGTGCCAGTAGTATCACGGGGACAAATGAGCAGTTCTTC.

This chain joins TRBV6-1 and TRBJ2-4, with D perhaps matching TRBD1 (6 bases). This CDR3 has 15 amino acids. The V and J ends lost 2 bases and 13 bases respectively, with 21 bases between them. Germline V gene sequence: CDR1 MNHNS, CDR2 SASEGT. Here the CDR3 DNA reads TGTGCCAGCAGTGAACTGTCGGCAGGGGCGGATTTGCAGTACTTC. It yields the protein CASSELSAGADLQYF.

The chain recombines TRBV6-6 with TRBJ1-1; perhaps TRBD1 as D (6 bases). The V gene lost 2 bases and the J gene lost 0 bases, with 10 bases spanning the gap. CDR3 size: 15 residues. In germline, CDR1 is MNHNY, CDR2 SVGAGI (reference sequence). CDR3 loop: CASSYLGQVNTEAFF. The CDR3 DNA reads as TGTGCCAGCAGTTACCTGGGACAAGTGAACACTGAAGCTTTCTTT.

This chain connects TRBV7-9 to TRBJ2-3; 11 bases fit TRBD2. Germline-derived CDR1 and CDR2 are SEHNR and FQNEAQ (reference sequence). The V segment lost 2 bases and the J segment 5 bases; nucleotides outside the gene matches: 12. There are 18 residues in the CDR3. The CDR3 loop is CASSLPHRLAGREDTQYF. CDR3 in DNA: TGTGCCAGCAGCTTACCCCACCGACTAGCGGGGAGGGAAGATACGCAGTATTTT.

The V call is TRBV2, the J call TRBJ2-1; 13 bases are shared with TRBD2. V lost 10 bases to trimming and J lost 10 bases; unmatched junction nucleotides: 13. This CDR3 region has 15 residues. In germline, CDR1 is SNHLY, CDR2 FYNNEI. CDR3 loop: CATEPGTSGDREQFF. The CDR3 bases are TGTGCCACCGAGCCCGGGACTAGCGGGGACCGCGAGCAGTTCTTC. Drawing the rest from reference TRBV2 and TRBJ2-1, the complete variable domain is EPEVTQTPSHQVTQMGQEVILRCVPISNHLYFYWYRQILGQKVEFLVSFYNNEISEKSEIFDDQFSVERPDGSNFTLKIRSTKLEDSAMYFCATEPGTSGDREQFFGPGTRLTVL.

This sequence joins TRBV18 and TRBJ2-7, with a weak D call TRBD2 (5 bases). V shed 3 bases and J shed 1 base, with 10 bases lying between them. The CDR3 totals 14 residues. The germline gives CDR1 KGHSH, CDR2 LQKENI. Here the CDR3 DNA reads TGTGCCAGCTCACCCGAGGGCCGGTCCTACGAGCAGTACTTC. Translated: CASSPEGRSYEQYF. Filled out from reference TRBV18 and TRBJ2-7, the complete variable domain reads NAGVMQNPRHLVRRRGQEARLRCSPMKGHSHVYWYRQLPEEGLKFMVYLQKENIIDESGMPKERFSAEFPKEGPSILRIQQVVRGDSAAYFCASSPEGRSYEQYFGPGTRLTVT.

The CDR3 spells CASSLGTALSNYGYTF. The CDR3, as DNA: TGTGCCAGCAGCTTAGGGACAGCACTTTCTAACTATGGCTACACCTTC. This rearrangement joins TRBV7-9 to TRBJ1-2; weak D call: TRBD1 (6 bases). Trimming removed 1 base from V and 0 bases from J, with 12 bases in between. CDR1 and CDR2 (germline): SEHNR, FQNEAQ (reference sequence). This CDR3 region has 16 residues.

The chain couples TRBV6-1 to TRBJ1-1; TRBD1 matches at 7 bases. CDR1 and CDR2 from the germline V gene are MNHNS and SASEGT. Trimming at V came to 7 bases and at J to 2 bases, leaving 7 bases not matched to a gene. The CDR3 is 14 amino acids. CDR3 DNA sequence: TGTGCCAGCAATCTAAGACAGGGTAACACTGAAGCTTTCTTT. Translating it yields CASNLRQGNTEAFF.

As regards this clone: This may be a read error, as it is one base from a much larger clone. V gene TRBV10-2 combines with J gene TRBJ2-1; TRBD2 matches at 13 bases. The CDR3 runs 15 residues. Trimming at V came to 6 bases and at J to 4 bases, leaving 3 bases not matched to a gene. Germline V gives CDR1 WSHSY, CDR2 SAAADI. The CDR3 nucleotides read TGCGCCAGCAGGGCGGGACTAGCGGGGTACAATGAGCAGTTCTTC. Its translation is CASRAGLAGYNEQFF.

The V and J genes are TRBV11-2 and TRBJ2-5, with 8 bases aligning to TRBD2. This CDR3 comprises 16 residues. Trimming cost V 5 bases and J 5 bases; bases outside gene matches: 13. Germline V gene lookup returns CDR1 SGHAT and CDR2 FQNNGV. The CDR3 sequence is CASSPNGLAAGETQYF. The CDR3 coding sequence is TGTGCCAGCAGCCCCAATGGACTAGCCGCTGGGGAGACCCAGTACTTC.

The CDR3: CASSSGTSGGPAGELFF. In nucleotides, the CDR3 is TGTGCCAGCAGCTCCGGGACTAGCGGGGGGCCTGCCGGGGAGCTGTTTTTT. The chain links TRBV13 to TRBJ2-2; 15 positions match TRBD2. With 4 bases clipped from V and 6 bases from J, the junction kept 6 bases outside the gene matches. CDR1 PRHDT and CDR2 FYEKMQ come from the germline V gene (reference sequence). This CDR3 contains 17 residues.